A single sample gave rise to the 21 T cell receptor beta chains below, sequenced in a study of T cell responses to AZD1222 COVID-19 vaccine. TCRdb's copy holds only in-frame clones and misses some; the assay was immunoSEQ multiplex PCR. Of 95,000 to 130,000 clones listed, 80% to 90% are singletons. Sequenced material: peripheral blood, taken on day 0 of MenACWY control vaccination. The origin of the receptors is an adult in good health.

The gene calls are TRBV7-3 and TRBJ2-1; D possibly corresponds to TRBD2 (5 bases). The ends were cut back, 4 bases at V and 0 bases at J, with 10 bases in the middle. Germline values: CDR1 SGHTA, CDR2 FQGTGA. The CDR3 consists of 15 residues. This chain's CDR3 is CASSSDSSSYNEQFF. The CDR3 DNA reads TGTGCCAGCAGCTCGGACTCGAGCTCCTACAATGAGCAGTTCTTC.

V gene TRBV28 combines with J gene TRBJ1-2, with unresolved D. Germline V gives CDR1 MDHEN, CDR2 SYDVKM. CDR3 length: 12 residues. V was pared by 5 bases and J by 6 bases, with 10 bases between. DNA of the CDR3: TGTGCCAGCAGTGCCGCTCATAATGGCTACACCTTC. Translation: CASSAAHNGYTF.

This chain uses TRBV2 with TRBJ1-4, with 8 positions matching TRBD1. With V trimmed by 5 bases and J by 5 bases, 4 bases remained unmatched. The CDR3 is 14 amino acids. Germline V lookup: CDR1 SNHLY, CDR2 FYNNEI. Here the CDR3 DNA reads TGTGCCAGCAGTACCCGACAGGGGAATGAAAAACTGTTTTTT. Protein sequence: CASSTRQGNEKLFF.

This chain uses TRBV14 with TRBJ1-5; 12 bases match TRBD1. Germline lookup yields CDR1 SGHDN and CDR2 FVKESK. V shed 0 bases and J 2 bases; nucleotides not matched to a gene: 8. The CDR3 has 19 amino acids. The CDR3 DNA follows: TGTGCCAGCAGCCAAGACCGGGACAGGGGGCGGCAGGGCAATCAGCCCCAGCATTTT. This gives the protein CASSQDRDRGRQGNQPQHF. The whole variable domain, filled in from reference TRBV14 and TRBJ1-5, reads EAGVTQFPSHSVIEKGQTVTLRCDPISGHDNLYWYRRVMGKEIKFLLHFVKESKQDESGMPNNRFLAERTGGTYSTLKVQPAELEDSGVYFCASSQDRDRGRQGNQPQHFGDGTRLSIL.

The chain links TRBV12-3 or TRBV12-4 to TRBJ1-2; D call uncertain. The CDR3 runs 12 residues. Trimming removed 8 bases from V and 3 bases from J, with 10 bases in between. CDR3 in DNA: TGTGCCAGCGTGGAGTCGGACTATGGCTACACCTTC. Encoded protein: CASVESDYGYTF.

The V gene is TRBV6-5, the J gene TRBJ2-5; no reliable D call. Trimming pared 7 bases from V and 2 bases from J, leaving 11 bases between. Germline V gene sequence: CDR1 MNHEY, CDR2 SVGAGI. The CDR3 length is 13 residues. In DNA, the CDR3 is TGTGCCAGCATGGTCGGGTTTCAAGAGACCCAGTACTTC. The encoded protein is CASMVGFQETQYF.

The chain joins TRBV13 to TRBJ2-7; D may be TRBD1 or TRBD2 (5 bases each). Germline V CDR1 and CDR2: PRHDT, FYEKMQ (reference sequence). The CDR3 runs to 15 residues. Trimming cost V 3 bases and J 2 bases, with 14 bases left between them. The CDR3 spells CASSLTGTGTYEQYF. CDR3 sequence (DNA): TGTGCCAGCAGCTTGACTGGGACGGGGACCTACGAGCAGTACTTC.

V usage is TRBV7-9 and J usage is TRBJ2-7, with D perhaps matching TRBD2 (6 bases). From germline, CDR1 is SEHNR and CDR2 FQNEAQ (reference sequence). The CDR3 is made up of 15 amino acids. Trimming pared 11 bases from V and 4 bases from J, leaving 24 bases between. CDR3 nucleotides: TGTGCCCGACTGGGTGGGCTATTGGGAGGATACGAGCAGTACTTC. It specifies CARLGGLLGGYEQYF.

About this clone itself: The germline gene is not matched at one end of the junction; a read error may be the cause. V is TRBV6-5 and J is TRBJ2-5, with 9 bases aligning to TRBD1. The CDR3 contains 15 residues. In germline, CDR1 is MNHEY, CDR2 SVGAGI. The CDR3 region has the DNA TGTGCCGGCAGAACTCGGGACAGGGCGGGAGAGACCCAGTACTTC. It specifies CAGRTRDRAGETQYF.

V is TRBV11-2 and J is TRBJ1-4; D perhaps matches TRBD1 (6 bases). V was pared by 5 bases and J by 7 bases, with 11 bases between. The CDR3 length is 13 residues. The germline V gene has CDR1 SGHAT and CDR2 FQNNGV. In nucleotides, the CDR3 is TGTGCCAGCAGCAACCCAGGGGTTGAAAAACTGTTTTTT. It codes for CASSNPGVEKLFF.

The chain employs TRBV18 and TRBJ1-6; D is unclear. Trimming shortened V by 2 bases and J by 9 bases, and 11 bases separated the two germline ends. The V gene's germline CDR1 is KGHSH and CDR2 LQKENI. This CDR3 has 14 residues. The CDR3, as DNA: TGTGCCAGCTCACCAGGGTCTGATAGTTCACCCCTCCACTTT. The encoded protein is CASSPGSDSSPLHF.

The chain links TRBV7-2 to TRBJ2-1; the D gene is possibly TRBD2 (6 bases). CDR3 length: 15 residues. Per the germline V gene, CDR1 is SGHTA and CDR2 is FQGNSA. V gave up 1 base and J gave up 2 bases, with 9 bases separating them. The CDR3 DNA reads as TGTGCCAGCAGCTTAGAACGGACTACCTACAATGAGCAGTTCTTC. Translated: CASSLERTTYNEQFF.

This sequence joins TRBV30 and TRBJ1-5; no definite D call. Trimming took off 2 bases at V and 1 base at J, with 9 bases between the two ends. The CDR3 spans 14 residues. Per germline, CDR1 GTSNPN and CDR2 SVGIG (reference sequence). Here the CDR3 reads CAWSRGRSNQPQHF. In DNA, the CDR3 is TGTGCCTGGAGTAGAGGGAGGAGCAATCAGCCCCAGCATTTT. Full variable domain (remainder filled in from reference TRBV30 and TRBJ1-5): SQTIHQWPATLVQPVGSPLSLECTVEGTSNPNLYWYRQAAGRGLQLLFYSVGIGQISSEVPQNLSASRPQDRQFILSSKKLLLSDSGFYLCAWSRGRSNQPQHFGDGTRLSIL.

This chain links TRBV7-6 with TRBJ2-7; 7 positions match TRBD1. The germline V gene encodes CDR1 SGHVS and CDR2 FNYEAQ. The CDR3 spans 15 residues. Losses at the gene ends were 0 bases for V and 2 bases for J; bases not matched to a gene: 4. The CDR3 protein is CASSLAPGQTYEQYF. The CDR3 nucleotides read TGTGCCAGCAGCTTAGCTCCGGGACAGACCTACGAGCAGTACTTC.

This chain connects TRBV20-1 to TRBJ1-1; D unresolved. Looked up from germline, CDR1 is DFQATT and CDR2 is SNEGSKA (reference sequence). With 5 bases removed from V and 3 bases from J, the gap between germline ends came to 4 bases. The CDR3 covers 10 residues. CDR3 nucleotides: TGCAGTGCTGTTTACACTGAAGCTTTCTTT. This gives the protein CSAVYTEAFF.

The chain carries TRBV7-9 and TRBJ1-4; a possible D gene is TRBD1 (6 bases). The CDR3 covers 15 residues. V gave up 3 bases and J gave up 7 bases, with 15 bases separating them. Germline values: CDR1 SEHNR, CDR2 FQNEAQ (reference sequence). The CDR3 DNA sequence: TGTGCCAGCAGCTTGAGAGAAGGGGGACGTGAAAAACTGTTTTTT. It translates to CASSLREGGREKLFF.

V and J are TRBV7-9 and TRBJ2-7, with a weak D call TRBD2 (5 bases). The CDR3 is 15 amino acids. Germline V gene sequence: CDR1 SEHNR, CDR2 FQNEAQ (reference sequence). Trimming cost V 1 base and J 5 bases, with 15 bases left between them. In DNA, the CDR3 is TGTGCCAGCAGCTTAGGACGGACTTTGGGAAACGAGCAGTACTTC. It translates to CASSLGRTLGNEQYF.

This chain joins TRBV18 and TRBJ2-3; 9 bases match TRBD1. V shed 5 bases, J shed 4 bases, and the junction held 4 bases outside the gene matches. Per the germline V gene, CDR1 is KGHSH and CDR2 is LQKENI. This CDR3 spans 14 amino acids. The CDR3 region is CASSSRQGADTQYF. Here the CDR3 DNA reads TGTGCCAGCTCATCTCGACAGGGGGCAGATACGCAGTATTTT.

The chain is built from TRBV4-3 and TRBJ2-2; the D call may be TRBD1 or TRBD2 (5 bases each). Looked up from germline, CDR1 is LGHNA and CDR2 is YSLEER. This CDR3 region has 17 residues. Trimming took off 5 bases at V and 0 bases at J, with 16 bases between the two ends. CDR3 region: CASSSRARGANTGELFF. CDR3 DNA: TGCGCCAGCAGCTCAAGGGCACGGGGCGCGAACACCGGGGAGCTGTTTTTT.

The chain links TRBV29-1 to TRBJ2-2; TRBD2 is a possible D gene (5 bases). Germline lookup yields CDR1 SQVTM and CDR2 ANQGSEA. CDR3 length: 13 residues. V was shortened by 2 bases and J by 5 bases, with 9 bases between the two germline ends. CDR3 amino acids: CSVEKRKTGELFF. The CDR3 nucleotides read TGCAGCGTTGAAAAGCGGAAGACCGGGGAGCTGTTTTTT.

The CDR3 protein is CASSPGQGLKDEQFF. For the CDR3, the DNA is TGTGCCAGCAGTCCGGGACAGGGACTAAAGGATGAGCAGTTCTTC. The genes are TRBV28 and TRBJ2-1; TRBD1 aligns across 9 bases. The CDR3 loop spans 15 amino acids. V lost 5 bases and J lost 8; bases outside the gene matches: 10. Per the germline V gene, CDR1 is MDHEN and CDR2 is SYDVKM.